The 24 T cell receptor beta chains given below trace back to one sample, sequenced in a study of blood T cell repertoires in COVID-19. The repertoire was sequenced with immunoSEQ multiplex PCR; TCRdb's copy has only in-frame clones and lacks some. This sample has some 58,000 clones, with 81% found just once. Material: peripheral blood. These receptors were taken from a man in his sixties with COVID-19, enrolled during active disease.

This chain links TRBV11-3 with TRBJ2-5, with TRBD2 matching 9 bases. V was pared by 4 bases and J by 4 bases, with 16 bases of the junction left unmatched. CDR1 and CDR2 (germline): SGHNT, YENEEA. This CDR3 has 18 amino acids. CDR3: CASSWGLRGGRAGETQYF. The DNA of the CDR3 is TGTGCCAGCAGCTGGGGGCTAAGAGGCGGGAGGGCCGGAGAGACCCAGTACTTC.

The rearrangement uses TRBV19 and TRBJ2-2; D is unclear. Per the germline V gene, CDR1 is LNHDA and CDR2 is SQIVND (reference sequence). The length of the CDR3 is 14 residues. V lost 5 bases and J lost 1, with 8 bases in between. The DNA for the CDR3 is TGTGCCAGTAGTTGGGCAGGGAACACCGGGGAGCTGTTTTTT. Translated: CASSWAGNTGELFF. Supplemented by reference TRBV19 and TRBJ2-2, the full variable domain reads DGGITQSPKYLFRKEGQNVTLSCEQNLNHDAMYWYRQDPGQGLRLIYYSQIVNDFQKGDIAEGYSVSREKKESFPLTVTSAQKNPTAFYLCASSWAGNTGELFFGEGSRLTVL.

This chain uses TRBV27 with TRBJ1-3; D call uncertain. The CDR3 sequence is 18 residues long. Germline loops: CDR1 MNHEY, CDR2 SMNVEV (reference sequence). V was shortened by 1 base and J by 2 bases, with 18 bases between the two germline ends. The CDR3 reads CASSLYKKRVKPGNTIYF. CDR3 DNA: TGTGCCAGCAGTTTATATAAGAAACGGGTAAAGCCTGGAAACACCATATATTTT.

The chain joins TRBV4-2 to TRBJ2-1; 11 positions agree with TRBD1. Germline-derived CDR1 and CDR2 are LGHNA and YNFKEQ. Trimming cost V 2 bases and J 8 bases; bases outside gene matches: 5. The CDR3 spans 15 residues. CDR3 coding DNA: TGTGCCAGCAGCCAACGGACAGGGGGCGGAGATGAGCAGTTCTTC. Its translation: CASSQRTGGGDEQFF.

Notes on this clone: Relative to the germline gene, one junction end is altered; a read error may explain this. The chain carries TRBV30 and TRBJ1-2; no clear D. From germline, CDR1 is GTSNPN and CDR2 SVGIG (reference sequence). The CDR3 totals 11 residues. This CDR3 reads CAWMRTGDSVF. Written as DNA, the CDR3 is TGTGCCTGGATGAGAACGGGAGACTCCGTTTTC.

The rearrangement uses TRBV12-3 or TRBV12-4 and TRBJ1-2; possible D gene TRBD1, 5 bases. Trimming pared 4 bases from V and 8 bases from J, leaving 11 bases between. This CDR3 comprises 12 residues. CDR3 amino acids: CASSSGLGGYTF. CDR3 DNA: TGTGCCAGCAGTTCAGGGCTGGGAGGCTACACCTTC.

This sequence joins TRBV19 and TRBJ2-5, with 7 nucleotides matching TRBD1. Trimming took 8 bases from V and 4 from J; bases not matched to a gene: 13. Germline CDR1 and CDR2: LNHDA and SQIVND (reference sequence). The CDR3 sequence is 15 residues long. The DNA of the CDR3 is TGTGCCAGTTCCGAGACAGGGCCTGGAGGAGAGACCCAGTACTTC. Encoded protein: CASSETGPGGETQYF. Full variable domain (missing parts from reference TRBV19 and TRBJ2-5): DGGITQSPKYLFRKEGQNVTLSCEQNLNHDAMYWYRQDPGQGLRLIYYSQIVNDFQKGDIAEGYSVSREKKESFPLTVTSAQKNPTAFYLCASSETGPGGETQYFGPGTRLLVL.

This chain joins TRBV18 and TRBJ2-3, with 9 bases fitting TRBD2. The CDR3 spans 15 residues. The V gene's germline CDR1 is KGHSH and CDR2 LQKENI. V lost 2 bases, J lost 3 bases, and 3 bases stayed unmatched. The CDR3 sequence: CASSPGAGGTDTQYF. The DNA for the CDR3 is TGTGCCAGCTCACCAGGAGCGGGGGGAACAGATACGCAGTATTTT.

This clone has more than one count but fewer than ten. The chain links TRBV6-6 to TRBJ2-3; TRBD1 agrees at 7 bases. The germline gives CDR1 MNHNY, CDR2 SVGAGI (reference sequence). The length of the CDR3 is 12 residues. The V and J ends lost 6 bases and 3 bases, in that order; junction bases with no gene match: 0. DNA of the CDR3: TGTGCCAGCAGGACAGGGACAGATACGCAGTATTTT. It specifies CASRTGTDTQYF.

V is TRBV2 and J is TRBJ2-2; 8 bases map to TRBD1. CDR3 length equals 16 residues. The V segment lost 6 bases and the J segment 4 bases; nucleotides outside the gene matches: 10. Germline V gene data show CDR1 as SNHLY and CDR2 as FYNNEI. The CDR3 nucleotides read TGTGCCAGCAGGGACTGGACAGGGCGTAGCACCGGGGAGCTGTTTTTT. Its protein is CASRDWTGRSTGELFF.

This chain links TRBV7-9 with TRBJ1-2, with D unresolved. Germline values: CDR1 SEHNR, CDR2 FQNEAQ (reference sequence). V dropped 7 bases and J dropped 8 bases, with 14 bases sitting between them. The CDR3 consists of 12 residues. CDR3 loop: CASTRENTGYTF. The CDR3 DNA reads TGTGCCAGCACTCGGGAAAACACGGGCTACACCTTC.

The rearrangement uses TRBV12-5 and TRBJ2-7; D gene ambiguous. V was trimmed by 7 bases and J by 0 bases, leaving 7 bases between them. The CDR3 runs 12 residues. Looked up from germline, CDR1 is LGHNT and CDR2 is FRNRAP. As DNA, the CDR3 is TGTGCTAGTGCCAATAGCTCCTACGAGCAGTACTTC. Amino acid sequence: CASANSSYEQYF.

The table lists this clone with a few counts. V usage is TRBV2 and J usage is TRBJ2-7, with TRBD1 matching over 7 bases. This CDR3 is built from 15 residues. Germline CDR1 reads SNHLY; CDR2 reads FYNNEI. Unmatched junction bases numbered 6, after V lost 2 bases and J lost 2 bases. CDR3 nucleotide sequence: TGTGCCAGCAGTGAATCCAACAGGGGCCCCTACGAGCAGTACTTC. As protein: CASSESNRGPYEQYF.

J is TRBJ1-2 and V is TRBV5-1; TRBD1 matches 10 bases. CDR1 SGHRS and CDR2 YFSETQ come from the germline V gene. The length of the CDR3 is 17 residues. V lost 3 bases, J lost 8 bases, and 16 bases stayed unmatched. The CDR3 is CASSWNPTGTGVDGYTF. CDR3 coding DNA: TGCGCCAGCAGCTGGAACCCGACCGGGACAGGGGTCGACGGCTACACCTTC. Full variable domain (rest looked up from reference TRBV5-1 and TRBJ1-2): KAGVTQTPRYLIKTRGQQVTLSCSPISGHRSVSWYQQTPGQGLQFLFEYFSETQRNKGNFPGRFSGRQFSNSRSEMNVSTLELGDSALYLCASSWNPTGTGVDGYTFGSGTRLTVV.

This clone has a single count. The V call is TRBV10-3, the J call TRBJ1-2; D is unclear. Per the germline V gene, CDR1 is ENHRY and CDR2 is SYGVKD. The germline V and J ends were trimmed by 9 bases and 6 bases, with 17 bases remaining between them. The CDR3 has 13 amino acids. This CDR3 reads CAIQGLGINGYTF. The CDR3 DNA follows: TGTGCCATACAAGGACTGGGGATAAATGGCTACACCTTC.

The genes are TRBV13 and TRBJ1-2, with 7 bases identical to TRBD1. CDR3 length: 16 residues. V was clipped by 1 base and J by 6 bases; unmatched bases: 11. Per germline, CDR1 PRHDT and CDR2 FYEKMQ (reference sequence). CDR3: CASSLVIRDSRDGYTF. The CDR3 DNA sequence: TGTGCCAGCAGCTTAGTAATTAGGGACAGTAGGGATGGCTACACCTTC. The full variable domain, its missing parts supplied by reference TRBV13 and TRBJ1-2, is AAGVIQSPRHLIKEKRETATLKCYPIPRHDTVYWYQQGPGQDPQFLISFYEKMQSDKGSIPDRFSAQQFSDYHSELNMSSLELGDSALYFCASSLVIRDSRDGYTFGSGTRLTVV.

This clone was picked up one time. The chain has TRBV11-3 and TRBJ2-5; a possible D gene is TRBD2 (5 bases). This CDR3 contains 12 residues. Germline V gene lookup returns CDR1 SGHNT and CDR2 YENEEA. The V and J ends lost 4 bases and 8 bases respectively, with 11 bases between them. The CDR3: CASSSGVNTQYF. The DNA of the CDR3 is TGTGCCAGCAGCTCCGGGGTCAACACCCAGTACTTC.

CDR3 in amino acids: CASSLERTGGYEQYF. For the CDR3, the DNA is TGTGCCAGCAGCTTAGAACGGACAGGGGGATACGAGCAGTACTTC. The chain couples TRBV5-4 to TRBJ2-7; 10 bases line up with TRBD1. Germline lookup yields CDR1 SGHNT and CDR2 YYREEE (reference sequence). The V gene end was trimmed by 2 bases and the J gene end by 4 bases; junction bases not matched to a gene: 6. The CDR3 consists of 15 residues.

V gene TRBV6-6 combines with J gene TRBJ2-2; D possibly corresponds to TRBD2 (6 bases). The CDR3 runs to 15 residues. CDR1 and CDR2 (germline): MNHNY, SVGAGI (reference sequence). V was shortened by 5 bases and J by 0 bases, with 10 bases between the two germline ends. The CDR3 nucleotides read TGTGCCAGCAGTACCGGGAGTACGAACACCGGGGAGCTGTTTTTT. Amino acids: CASSTGSTNTGELFF.

The V gene is TRBV7-9, the J gene TRBJ1-4; tentative D call: TRBD1 (5 bases). Per the germline V gene, CDR1 is SEHNR and CDR2 is FQNEAQ (reference sequence). This CDR3 spans 14 amino acids. V was trimmed by 5 bases and J by 6 bases, leaving 13 bases between them. CDR3 bases: TGTGCCAGCAGCCTAAATCGGGGGGATGAAAAACTGTTTTTT. Its protein is CASSLNRGDEKLFF.

The V and J genes are TRBV7-2 and TRBJ2-1, with TRBD2 matching over 8 bases. The CDR3 length is 15 residues. Germline V CDR1 and CDR2: SGHTA, FQGNSA. V trimming: 3 bases; J trimming: 4 bases; junction bases outside the gene matches: 5. CDR3 nucleotide sequence: TGTGCCAGCAGCTTCGGGAGGGCTCAGTACAATGAGCAGTTCTTC. Amino acids: CASSFGRAQYNEQFF. The entire variable domain, with the rest obtained from reference TRBV7-2 and TRBJ2-1, is as follows: GAGVSQSPSNKVTEKGKDVELRCDPISGHTALYWYRQSLGQGLEFLIYFQGNSAPDKSGLPSDRFSAERTGGSVSTLTIQRTQQEDSAVYLCASSFGRAQYNEQFFGPGTRLTVL.

The chain joins TRBV13 to TRBJ2-1, with 10 bases matching TRBD2. The germline gives CDR1 PRHDT, CDR2 FYEKMQ (reference sequence). The CDR3 contains 15 residues. J was trimmed by 5 bases and V by 3 bases; bases with no gene match: 4. CDR3 coding DNA: TGTGCCAGCAGCTTGGGACTAGCGAAAGACAATGAGCAGTTCTTC. Translated, it gives CASSLGLAKDNEQFF.

The genes are TRBV5-1 and TRBJ2-5; tentative D call: TRBD2 (6 bases). The V gene lost 4 bases and the J gene lost 2 bases, with 9 bases spanning the gap. Germline V gene sequence: CDR1 SGHRS, CDR2 YFSETQ. The length of the CDR3 is 13 residues. CDR3 region: CASSRGGQETQYF. The CDR3 nucleotides read TGCGCCAGCAGCCGTGGGGGGCAAGAGACCCAGTACTTC.

The rearrangement links TRBV2 to TRBJ1-2, with 10 bases fitting TRBD1. Germline CDR1 and CDR2: SNHLY and FYNNEI. The trim removed 6 bases at V and 0 bases at J, leaving 13 bases unmatched. The CDR3 is 18 amino acids. The CDR3 loop reads CASSRPGTGDPTNYGYTF. In DNA form, the CDR3 reads TGTGCCAGCAGCAGACCCGGGACAGGGGACCCCACTAACTATGGCTACACCTTC.